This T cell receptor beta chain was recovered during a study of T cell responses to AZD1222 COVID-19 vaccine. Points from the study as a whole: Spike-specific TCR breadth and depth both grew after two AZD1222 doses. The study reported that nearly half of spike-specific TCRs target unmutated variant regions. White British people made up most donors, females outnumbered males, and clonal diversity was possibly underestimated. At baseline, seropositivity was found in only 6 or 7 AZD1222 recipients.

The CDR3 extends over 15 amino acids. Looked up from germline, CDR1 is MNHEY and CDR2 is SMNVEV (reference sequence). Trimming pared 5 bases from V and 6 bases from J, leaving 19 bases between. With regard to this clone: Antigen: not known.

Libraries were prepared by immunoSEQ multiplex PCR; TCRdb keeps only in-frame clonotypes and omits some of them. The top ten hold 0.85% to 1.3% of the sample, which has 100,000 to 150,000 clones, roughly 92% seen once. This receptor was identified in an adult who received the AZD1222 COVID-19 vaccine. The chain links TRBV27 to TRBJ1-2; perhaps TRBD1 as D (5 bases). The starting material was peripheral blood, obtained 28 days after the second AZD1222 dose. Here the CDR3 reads CASSPLSGGADGYTF. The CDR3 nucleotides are TGTGCCAGCAGTCCCCTTAGCGGAGGGGCCGATGGCTACACCTTC.